Listed below are T cell receptor beta chains from one sample, sequenced in a study of blood T cell repertoires in COVID-19. Produced via immunoSEQ multiplex PCR; TCRdb's table is partial and in-frame only. There are 200,000 to 250,000 clones in the sample; roughly 82% occur only once, and about 12% lies in the top ten. The specimen sequenced was peripheral blood. The receptors shown here come from a woman aged 40 to 50 with acute or convalescent COVID-19. The CDR3 runs from the conserved cysteine through the conserved F or W. The order of the fields is CDR3 length, clone size, V gene, J gene, D gene, CDR3 protein, CDR3 DNA. A D gene is named only where the DNA matches it firmly. For some rows the clone size is stated as once, few or many, or as a class when expanded; others skip it.

len: 13; abundance: .; v_gene: TRBV18; j_gene: TRBJ1-6; d_gene: TRBD1; CDR3aa: CASSRQGNSPLHF; CDR3nt: TGTGCCAGCTCACGACAGGGGAATTCACCCCTCCACTTT
len: 14; abundance: .; v_gene: TRBV5-1; j_gene: TRBJ2-7; d_gene: TRBD1; CDR3aa: CASSPGTGLTKQYF; CDR3nt: TGCGCCAGCAGCCCCGGGACAGGACTTACGAAGCAGTACTTC
len: 16; abundance: .; v_gene: TRBV5-4; j_gene: TRBJ2-7; d_gene: .; CDR3aa: CASSTSPAGGLREQYF; CDR3nt: TGTGCCAGCAGCACAAGTCCGGCAGGAGGACTACGGGAGCAGTACTTC
len: 19; abundance: .; v_gene: TRBV19; j_gene: TRBJ1-5; d_gene: .; CDR3aa: CASSRPRFQQGRGNQPQHF; CDR3nt: TGTGCCAGTAGTAGACCCCGTTTCCAACAGGGACGGGGCAATCAGCCCCAGCATTTT
len: 14; abundance: .; v_gene: TRBV20-1; j_gene: TRBJ2-1; d_gene: TRBD2; CDR3aa: CSASEREPYNEQFF; CDR3nt: TGCAGTGCTAGTGAGCGGGAACCCTACAATGAGCAGTTCTTC
len: 20; abundance: .; v_gene: TRBV7-8; j_gene: TRBJ2-2; d_gene: .; CDR3aa: CASSLGGLREKLANTGELFF; CDR3nt: TGTGCCAGCAGCTTAGGAGGTTTGCGGGAAAAGCTCGCGAACACCGGGGAGCTGTTTTTT
len: 15; abundance: .; v_gene: TRBV6-1; j_gene: TRBJ1-5; d_gene: .; CDR3aa: CASSEAWTGVWPQHF; CDR3nt: TGTGCCAGCAGTGAAGCCTGGACGGGGGTTTGGCCCCAGCATTTT
len: 13; abundance: once; v_gene: TRBV12-3/TRBV12-4; j_gene: TRBJ2-1; d_gene: TRBD2; CDR3aa: CASSLAAYNEQFF; CDR3nt: TGTGCCAGCAGCCTAGCGGCCTACAATGAGCAGTTCTTC
len: 15; abundance: many; v_gene: TRBV11-2; j_gene: TRBJ2-3; d_gene: .; CDR3aa: CASSLSSGFQDTQYF; CDR3nt: TGTGCCAGCAGCTTGTCCAGCGGGTTTCAAGATACGCAGTATTTT
len: 14; abundance: once; v_gene: TRBV5-1; j_gene: TRBJ1-6; d_gene: TRBD1; CDR3aa: CASSPGTVNSPLHF; CDR3nt: TGCGCCAGCAGCCCCGGGACAGTAAATTCACCCCTCCACTTT
len: 15; abundance: .; v_gene: TRBV27; j_gene: TRBJ1-2; d_gene: .; CDR3aa: CASSLVGGRGYGYTF; CDR3nt: TGTGCCAGCAGTTTAGTCGGGGGGCGCGGCTATGGCTACACCTTC
len: 13; abundance: .; v_gene: TRBV24-1; j_gene: TRBJ2-1; d_gene: TRBD2; CDR3aa: CATRLAGNNEQFF; CDR3nt: TGTGCCACCAGACTAGCGGGAAACAATGAGCAGTTCTTC
len: 15; abundance: .; v_gene: TRBV14; j_gene: TRBJ1-1; d_gene: .; CDR3aa: CASSQGIRQSTEAFF; CDR3nt: TGTGCCAGCAGCCAGGGTATTAGACAGAGCACTGAAGCTTTCTTT
len: 11; abundance: .; v_gene: TRBV19; j_gene: TRBJ1-1; d_gene: .; CDR3aa: CASSIYTEAFF; CDR3nt: TGTGCCAGTAGTATCTACACTGAAGCTTTCTTT
len: 15; abundance: .; v_gene: TRBV5-1; j_gene: TRBJ1-2; d_gene: .; CDR3aa: CASSTGGGPSGGYTF; CDR3nt: TGCGCCAGCAGCACGGGCGGGGGCCCATCTGGAGGCTACACCTTC
len: 15; abundance: .; v_gene: TRBV4-3; j_gene: TRBJ2-3; d_gene: .; CDR3aa: CASSLVARVADTQYF; CDR3nt: TGCGCCAGCAGCCTCGTAGCGAGGGTCGCAGATACGCAGTATTTT
len: 15; abundance: .; v_gene: TRBV6-5; j_gene: TRBJ2-7; d_gene: TRBD1; CDR3aa: CATRNSGTGPYEQYF; CDR3nt: TGTGCCACCCGTAACTCCGGGACAGGGCCCTACGAGCAGTACTTC
len: 18; abundance: .; v_gene: TRBV5-1; j_gene: TRBJ2-3; d_gene: TRBD2; CDR3aa: CASSSGLAGGRSTDTQYF; CDR3nt: TGCGCCAGCAGCTCCGGACTAGCGGGAGGGCGTAGTACAGATACGCAGTATTTT
len: 13; abundance: .; v_gene: TRBV11-1; j_gene: TRBJ2-7; d_gene: .; CDR3aa: CASSFKAGYEQYF; CDR3nt: TGTGCCAGCAGCTTTAAAGCCGGCTACGAGCAGTACTTC
len: 13; abundance: .; v_gene: TRBV10-3; j_gene: TRBJ1-1; d_gene: TRBD1; CDR3aa: CAISTGGNTEAFF; CDR3nt: TGTGCCATCTCGACAGGGGGCAACACTGAAGCTTTCTTT
len: 14; abundance: .; v_gene: TRBV7-3; j_gene: TRBJ2-1; d_gene: TRBD2; CDR3aa: CASSIAGGRNEQFF; CDR3nt: TGTGCCAGCAGCATAGCGGGGGGGCGGAATGAGCAGTTCTTC
len: 15; abundance: .; v_gene: TRBV6-5; j_gene: TRBJ1-6; d_gene: .; CDR3aa: CASSRGFGRDSPLHF; CDR3nt: TGTGCCAGCAGTAGGGGGTTCGGCAGAGATTCACCCCTCCACTTT
len: 13; abundance: .; v_gene: TRBV19; j_gene: TRBJ1-3; d_gene: .; CDR3aa: CASSETRENTIYF; CDR3nt: TGTGCCAGTTCAGAGACTCGAGAAAACACCATATATTTT
len: 14; abundance: .; v_gene: TRBV5-6; j_gene: TRBJ2-7; d_gene: .; CDR3aa: CASSLQQPSYEQYF; CDR3nt: TGTGCCAGCAGCTTGCAACAGCCCTCCTACGAGCAGTACTTC
len: 15; abundance: .; v_gene: TRBV28; j_gene: TRBJ2-5; d_gene: TRBD1; CDR3aa: CASTSYRGPQETQYF; CDR3nt: TGTGCCAGCACCTCGTACAGGGGCCCTCAAGAGACCCAGTACTTC
len: 15; abundance: .; v_gene: TRBV7-8; j_gene: TRBJ1-5; d_gene: .; CDR3aa: CASSLARNSNQPQHF; CDR3nt: TGTGCCAGCAGCTTAGCCAGGAATAGCAATCAGCCCCAGCATTTT
len: 16; abundance: .; v_gene: TRBV15; j_gene: TRBJ1-2; d_gene: .; CDR3aa: CATSRGGQGGDYGYTF; CDR3nt: TGTGCCACCAGCAGGGGGGGGCAGGGAGGTGACTATGGCTACACCTTC
len: 12; abundance: .; v_gene: TRBV19; j_gene: TRBJ2-7; d_gene: .; CDR3aa: CASSRGGYEQYF; CDR3nt: TGTGCCAGTAGTAGAGGGGGCTACGAGCAGTACTTC
len: 16; abundance: .; v_gene: TRBV6-1; j_gene: TRBJ1-2; d_gene: .; CDR3aa: CASSAIGAQAGYGYTF; CDR3nt: TGTGCCAGCAGTGCCATAGGGGCACAGGCAGGCTATGGCTACACCTTC
len: 14; abundance: .; v_gene: TRBV10-3; j_gene: TRBJ1-5; d_gene: .; CDR3aa: CAISEQGGGQPQHF; CDR3nt: TGTGCCATCAGTGAGCAGGGAGGGGGTCAGCCCCAGCATTTT
len: 13; abundance: .; v_gene: TRBV30; j_gene: TRBJ1-2; d_gene: TRBD1; CDR3aa: CAWEDRGPDGYTF; CDR3nt: TGTGCCTGGGAGGACAGGGGTCCCGATGGCTACACCTTC
len: 15; abundance: .; v_gene: TRBV3-1/TRBV3-2; j_gene: TRBJ2-5; d_gene: TRBD1; CDR3aa: CASSQGTGGSETQYF; CDR3nt: TGTGCCAGCAGCCAAGGGACAGGGGGCTCGGAGACCCAGTACTTC
len: 14; abundance: .; v_gene: TRBV18; j_gene: TRBJ2-7; d_gene: TRBD1; CDR3aa: CASSPDRASYEQYF; CDR3nt: TGTGCCAGCTCACCGGACAGGGCCTCCTACGAGCAGTACTTC
len: 14; abundance: .; v_gene: TRBV9; j_gene: TRBJ1-6; d_gene: TRBD1; CDR3aa: CASSAGTVASPLHF; CDR3nt: TGTGCCAGCAGCGCGGGGACAGTAGCCTCACCCCTCCACTTT
len: 15; abundance: once; v_gene: TRBV19; j_gene: TRBJ1-1; d_gene: TRBD1; CDR3aa: CASSARDRSVAEAFF; CDR3nt: TGTGCCAGTAGTGCCCGGGACAGGAGTGTAGCTGAAGCTTTCTTT
len: 15; abundance: .; v_gene: TRBV3-1/TRBV3-2; j_gene: TRBJ2-5; d_gene: .; CDR3aa: CASSQDQGRGVTQYF; CDR3nt: TGTGCCAGCAGCCAAGATCAGGGCAGGGGGGTTACCCAGTACTTC
len: 11; abundance: .; v_gene: TRBV4-1; j_gene: TRBJ2-4; d_gene: .; CDR3aa: CASSQSNIQYF; CDR3nt: TGCGCCAGCAGCCAATCCAATATTCAGTACTTC
len: 14; abundance: .; v_gene: TRBV2; j_gene: TRBJ2-5; d_gene: .; CDR3aa: CASSDGRGGETQYF; CDR3nt: TGTGCCAGCAGTGATGGGCGGGGAGGAGAGACCCAGTACTTC
len: 17; abundance: few; v_gene: TRBV6-2/TRBV6-3; j_gene: TRBJ2-2; d_gene: TRBD2; CDR3aa: CASSYERGGSNTGELFF; CDR3nt: TGTGCCAGCAGTTACGAGCGGGGGGGATCGAACACCGGGGAGCTGTTTTTT
len: 14; abundance: .; v_gene: TRBV7-9; j_gene: TRBJ2-7; d_gene: TRBD2; CDR3aa: CASSGSGRGHEQYF; CDR3nt: TGTGCCAGCAGCGGAAGCGGGAGGGGGCACGAGCAGTACTTC
len: 14; abundance: .; v_gene: TRBV15; j_gene: TRBJ2-1; d_gene: .; CDR3aa: CATSRRGAWNEQFF; CDR3nt: TGTGCCACCAGCAGACGGGGGGCTTGGAATGAGCAGTTCTTC